This TCR beta chain was found in a study of shared clonotypes between healthy human individuals. Study at large: Each donor's CD8 memory used one plate, CD8 naive two, each CD4 subset three.

Findings and limits, study-wide: Around 4.7% was the fraction of naive CD4 clonotypes found shared across four donors.

Some clones are missing from TCRdb's copy, which holds only in-frame ones; the method was immunoSEQ multiplex PCR. The table records under 600,000 clones, 97% of them present only once. Splitting the CD4+ cells yielded a CD45RA+ naive subset and a CD45RA-negative memory subset. CDR1 and CDR2 from the germline V gene are SNHLY and FYNNEI. V shed 6 bases, J shed 4 bases, and the junction held 27 bases outside the gene matches. The length of the CDR3 is 21 residues. As to this clone: Its antigen remains unknown.

This sequence was found in a woman aged 25 to 39 in good health. The sequencing sample was made of naive CD4+ T cells sorted from blood. Subset indicated: CD45RA+ positively selected. The J gene is TRBJ2-5, the V gene TRBV2; 9 bases map to TRBD2. CDR3 residues: CASRRRQGRAAGGPSAETQYF. The CDR3, as DNA: TGTGCCAGCAGACGGCGACAGGGTAGGGCGGCGGGAGGGCCCTCAGCAGAGACCCAGTACTTC.